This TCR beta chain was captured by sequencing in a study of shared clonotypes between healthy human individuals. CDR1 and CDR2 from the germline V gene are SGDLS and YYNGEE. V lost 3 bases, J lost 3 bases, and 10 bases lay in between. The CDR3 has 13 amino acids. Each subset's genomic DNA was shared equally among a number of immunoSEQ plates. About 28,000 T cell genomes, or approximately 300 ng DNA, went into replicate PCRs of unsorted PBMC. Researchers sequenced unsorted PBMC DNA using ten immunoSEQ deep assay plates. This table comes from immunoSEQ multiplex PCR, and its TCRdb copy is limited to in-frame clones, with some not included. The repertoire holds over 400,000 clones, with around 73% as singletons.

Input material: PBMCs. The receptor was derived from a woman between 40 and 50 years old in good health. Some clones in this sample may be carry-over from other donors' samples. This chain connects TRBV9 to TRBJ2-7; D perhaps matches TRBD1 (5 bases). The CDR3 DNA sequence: TGTGCCAGCAGCGAGGGGATTCGCTACGAGCAGTACTTC. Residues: CASSEGIRYEQYF.